Given below is one T cell receptor (beta chain) in context. Its antigen remains unknown. Per the germline V gene, CDR1 is SGHDT and CDR2 is YYEEEE. The CDR3 has 15 residues. V was clipped by 0 bases and J by 9 bases, with 13 bases between them. Researchers defined stable Graves' hyperthyroidism as no ophthalmopathy progression within 18 months. The data were taken from a study of T cells in Graves' hyperthyroidism and ophthalmopathy. RNA transcripts gave rise to amplified TCR beta CDR3 regions. Initially, a first-round RT-PCR of the TCR CDR3 employed the HTBI primer set. Via MiXCR, TCRdb re-called the multiplex PCR reads, giving one row per CDR3 protein. This table holds under 400,000 distinct CDR3 sequences, roughly 13% found once. General study points: With a median lead of roughly 6.8 months before onset, the model predicted ophthalmopathy.

This chain joins TRBV5-6 and TRBJ1-6; D remains unclear. This TCR derives from a young woman with Graves' hyperthyroidism. The sequencing sample was made of blood. This CDR3 reads CASSLDPGGRSPLHF. CDR3 nucleotides: TGTGCCAGCAGCTTGGACCCCGGTGGTCGTTCACCCCTCCACTTT.